This passage covers 6 T cell receptor beta chains from one sample sequenced in a study of T cell responses to AZD1222 COVID-19 vaccine. This table comes from immunoSEQ multiplex PCR, and its TCRdb copy is limited to in-frame clones, with some not included. The repertoire has tens of thousands of clones, roughly 90% of them found once; the top ten carry roughly 5.8%. Specimen: peripheral blood, collected on day 0 of AZD1222 vaccination. All receptors come from an adult in good health.

In this sample, this clone turned up a few times. This chain connects TRBV7-9 to TRBJ1-2; 8 positions agree with TRBD1. The V segment lost 2 bases and the J segment 6 bases; nucleotides outside the gene matches: 8. Germline lookup yields CDR1 SEHNR and CDR2 FQNEAQ (reference sequence). CDR3 length equals 15 residues. The CDR3 region is CASSLLAGGTDGYTF. The CDR3, as DNA: TGTGCCAGCAGCTTACTGGCAGGGGGCACTGATGGCTACACCTTC.

The chain is built from TRBV5-1 and TRBJ2-1; D is unresolved. Between the trimmed V and J ends, which lost 4 bases and 0 bases, there was a span of 17 bases. The CDR3 contains 17 residues. Germline CDR1 is SGHRS and CDR2 is YFSETQ. The CDR3 sequence: CASSKPPGIGSYNEQFF. As DNA, the CDR3 is TGCGCCAGCAGCAAGCCTCCGGGCATCGGCTCCTACAATGAGCAGTTCTTC.

This chain connects TRBV20-1 to TRBJ2-1, with 9 bases matching TRBD1. CDR3 length: 12 residues. The germline gives CDR1 DFQATT, CDR2 SNEGSKA (reference sequence). The ends lost 3 bases at V and 15 bases at J; junction bases unmatched: 9. CDR3 protein: CSASNPGQGSFF. CDR3 bases: TGCAGTGCTAGTAATCCAGGACAGGGGTCGTTCTTC.

V and J are TRBV19 and TRBJ2-7; D not certain. V was cut by 7 bases and J by 5 bases, with 12 bases left in between. Germline CDR1 reads LNHDA; CDR2 reads SQIVND (reference sequence). This CDR3 contains 12 residues. The CDR3 DNA sequence: TGTGCCAGTAAGGACGGTCTCAACGAGCAGTACTTC. It is translated as CASKDGLNEQYF.

The chain joins TRBV24-1 to TRBJ2-5, with D possibly matching TRBD2 (5 bases). From germline, CDR1 is KGHDR and CDR2 SFDVKD. This CDR3 has 14 amino acids. V shed 3 bases and J shed 2 bases, with 9 bases lying between them. CDR3 region: CATSDRRTQETQYF. CDR3 coding DNA: TGTGCCACCAGTGATAGAAGGACTCAAGAGACCCAGTACTTC.

CDR3 protein: CASSWAGGASNQPQHF. CDR3 in DNA: TGTGCCAGCAGCTGGGCCGGGGGGGCGAGCAATCAGCCCCAGCATTTT. The chain uses TRBV5-5 and TRBJ1-5; perhaps TRBD1 as D (6 bases). CDR1 SGHKS and CDR2 YYEKEE come from the germline V gene (reference sequence). CDR3 size: 16 residues. V was shortened by 3 bases and J by 1 base, with 14 bases between the two germline ends. Looking up the rest from reference TRBV5-5 and TRBJ1-5 gives the full variable domain: DAGVTQSPTHLIKTRGQQVTLRCSPISGHKSVSWYQQVLGQGPQFIFQYYEKEERGRGNFPDRFSARQFPNYSSELNVNALLLGDSALYLCASSWAGGASNQPQHFGDGTRLSIL.